This entry describes one T cell receptor (beta chain). Its antigen specificity is not known. No clone much larger than this one lies a single base away; base qualities are absent. The time point tag for this specimen amounts to: about 28 days (+/-7) after the second vaccine dose. AZD1222 recipients whose second dose came at about 4 weeks and those whose second dose came at about 12 weeks were combined into one group, since spike-specific TCR depth and breadth did not differ between the two schedules. Samples from vaccinated people were obtained from the UK trials COV001 and COV002, which included a single-blind randomized controlled phase 2/3 trial of AZD1222 (ChAdOx1 nCoV-19) in healthy adults. Trial participant PBMC samples were collected at day 0 and day 28 after the second dose for TCRbeta chain sequencing. The CDR3 regions of human TCRbeta chains were analyzed by immunosequencing. The authors' analysis ran thus. TCRs in the repertoires were matched against a reference library of SARS-CoV-2-specific TCRs that had been generated with the MIRA antigen-specificity platform. Breadth was defined as the fraction of unique TCRs that were SARS-CoV-2-associated. Depth was defined as the fraction of total T cells that were SARS-CoV-2-associated. Using the MIRA data, each spike-specific TCR was assigned both to the spike region to which the TCR was reactive and to a CD4 or CD8 class. Log10-transformed breadth and depth values were compared by one-way ANOVA with Sidak's multiple comparisons tests. TCRdb took over this immuneACCESS table, retaining in-frame rearrangements with V and J assigned. Such tables are incomplete; in checked studies, under half of the missing clones stem from an unresolved V gene, and the remainder is unexplained. That table supplies the V and J calls and clone size; D and trimming were determined from the DNA. This sample lists 95,000 to 100,000 clones; approximately 84% were detected once. Jointly, the top ten make up 14% of the sample.

The data were obtained in a study of T cell responses to AZD1222 COVID-19 vaccine (dated by TCRdb to about 2021). Background for the entire study: TCR sequencing was performed for some 250 trial participants, of whom around 200 were given two doses of AZD1222 and around 26 were given two doses of MenACWY control vaccine. Trial participants were enrolled by age into subgroups of 18-55, 56-69 and 70-plus years, and about 150, 27 and 61 TCR-sequenced participants, respectively, were included in these subgroups.

The junction shows trimming of 2 bases on V and 2 bases on J, plus 10 bases between the germline ends. Inclusive of the bounding cysteine and phenylalanine, the CDR3 is 15 residues long. The retained sequence is limited to the CDR3, 45 bases, with the frame set at the first base. From a lookup of the germline V gene, CDR1 and CDR2 are KGHSH and LQKENI. What the research found in general, with its limitations: Participants were mostly white British, with more females than males. The authors suggested clonal diversity may have been underestimated. After two AZD1222 doses, spike-specific TCR breadth and depth were significantly higher than at day 0 and than in MenACWY recipients. Conclusions about previously exposed vaccinees are limited, since just five to seven AZD1222 recipients were seropositive for SARS-CoV-2 at baseline. Nearly half of unique spike-specific TCRs reportedly recognized epitopes outside regions mutated in the B.1.351 and B.1.1.7 variants. Because no day 14 peak-response samples were available, the repertoires could be characterized only after the peak T cell response. CD4 TCRs associated with the vaccine covered the entire spike protein, and the dominant responses were in regions 160-218 and 743-854. The 56-69-year group was small, and its depth increase did not reach significance, likely because of low power.

The receptor was isolated from an adult who received the AZD1222 COVID-19 vaccine. The V and J segments used are TRBV18 and TRBJ1-5; the D gene is unclear. Material: peripheral blood, obtained 28 days after the second AZD1222 dose. The encoded CDR3 is CASSPWETGNQPQHF. The nucleotide sequence reads as follows: TGTGCCAGCTCACCATGGGAAACGGGCAATCAGCCCCAGCATTTT.